This T cell receptor (beta chain) was documented in a study of blood T cell repertoires in COVID-19. The ends were cut back, 3 bases at V and 3 bases at J, with 14 bases in the middle. Germline CDR1 reads KGHSH; CDR2 reads LQKENI. The CDR3 loop spans 15 amino acids. As processed by the authors: Researchers report that nucleated cell counts were estimated from reference gene primer amplification. Some clones are missing from TCRdb's copy, which holds only in-frame ones; the method was immunoSEQ multiplex PCR. The D gene and trimming were derived from the DNA, and the V and J assignments and clone size from that table. The table shows about 180,000 clones, with approximately 86% occurring only once.

This TCR derives from a man over 45 with active or convalescent COVID-19. This chain uses TRBV18 with TRBJ1-1; tentatively, D is TRBD1 (6 bases). Sequencing input: peripheral blood. The CDR3 DNA reads TGTGCCAGCTCACCTTTACGGACAGCAGACACTGAAGCTTTCTTT. Translating gives CASSPLRTADTEAFF.